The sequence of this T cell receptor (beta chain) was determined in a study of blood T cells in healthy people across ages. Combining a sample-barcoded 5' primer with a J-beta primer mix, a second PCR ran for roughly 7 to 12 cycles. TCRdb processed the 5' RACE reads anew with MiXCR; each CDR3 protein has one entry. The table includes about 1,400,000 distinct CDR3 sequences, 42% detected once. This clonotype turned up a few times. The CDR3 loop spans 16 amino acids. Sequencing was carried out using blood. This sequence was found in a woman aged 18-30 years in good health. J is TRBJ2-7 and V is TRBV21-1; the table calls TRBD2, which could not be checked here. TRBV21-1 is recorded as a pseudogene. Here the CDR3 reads CASSKGAAGGEDEQYF. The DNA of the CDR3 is TGTGCCAGCAGCAAAGGCGCAGCGGGAGGGGAGGACGAGCAGTACTTC.